The present T cell receptor (beta chain) was sequenced within a study of cytomegalovirus exposure and HLA in healthy donors. Looking at the study overall: One earlier analysis, a look at 150 million to 200 million T cells, found almost 120 million unique TCR beta sequences.

Notes on this clone: The target antigen is unknown.

PCR amplification relied on 60 Vbeta primers (plus 13 Jbeta primers). Libraries were prepared by immunoSEQ multiplex PCR; TCRdb keeps only in-frame clonotypes and omits some of them. The sample comprises around 100,000 clones, around 80% of which are singletons, and approximately 2% rests with the top ten. The study's findings and limits: Later analysis indicated greater clonal expansion among HLA-associated TCR beta chains than among equally common other chains. What a later analysis reportedly showed was that an Asian-associated ancestry cluster had fewer N-insertions than the roughly 670-donor mean.

The sequencing input was PBMCs. The sequence derives from a woman aged 40 to 49 in good health and CMV-seronegative.

The DNA of the CDR3 is TGTGCCAGCAGTTTATTCCCCCCTAGCGGGACATACAATGAGCAGTTCTTC. Protein sequence: CASSLFPPSGTYNEQFF. This sequence joins TRBV27 and TRBJ2-1, with 9 nucleotides matching TRBD2. CDR1 MNHEY and CDR2 SMNVEV come from the germline V gene (reference sequence). V was clipped by 1 base and J by 4 bases; unmatched bases: 8. The CDR3 is 17 amino acids.